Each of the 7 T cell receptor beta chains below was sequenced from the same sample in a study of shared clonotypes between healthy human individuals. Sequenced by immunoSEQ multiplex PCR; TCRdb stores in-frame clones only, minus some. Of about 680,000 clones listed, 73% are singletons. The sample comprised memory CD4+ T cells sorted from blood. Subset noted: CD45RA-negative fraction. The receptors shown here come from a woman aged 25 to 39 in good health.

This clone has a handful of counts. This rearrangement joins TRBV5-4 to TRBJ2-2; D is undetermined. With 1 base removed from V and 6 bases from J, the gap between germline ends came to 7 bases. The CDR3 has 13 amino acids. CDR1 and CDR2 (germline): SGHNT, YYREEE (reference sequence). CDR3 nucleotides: TGTGCCAGCAGCTTGTACCTCTCCGGGGAGCTGTTTTTT. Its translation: CASSLYLSGELFF.

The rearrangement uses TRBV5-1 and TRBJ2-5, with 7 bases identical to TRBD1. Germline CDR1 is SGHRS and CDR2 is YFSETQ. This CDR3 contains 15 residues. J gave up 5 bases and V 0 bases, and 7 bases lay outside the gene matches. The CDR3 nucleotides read TGCGCCAGCAGCTTGGGACAGGGCTGGACGGAGACCCAGTACTTC. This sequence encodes CASSLGQGWTETQYF.

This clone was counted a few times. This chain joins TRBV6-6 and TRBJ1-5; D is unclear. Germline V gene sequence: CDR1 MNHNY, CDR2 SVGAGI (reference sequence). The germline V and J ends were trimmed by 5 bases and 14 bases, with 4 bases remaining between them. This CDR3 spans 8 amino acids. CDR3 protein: CASSLKHF. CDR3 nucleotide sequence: TGTGCCAGCAGTCTCAAGCATTTT.

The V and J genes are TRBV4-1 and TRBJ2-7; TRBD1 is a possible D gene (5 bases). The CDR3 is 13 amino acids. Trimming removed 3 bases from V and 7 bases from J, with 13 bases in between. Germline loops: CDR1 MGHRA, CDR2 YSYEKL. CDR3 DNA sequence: TGCGCCAGCAGCCAGGTTGGGGCGGTAGAGCAGTACTTC. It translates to CASSQVGAVEQYF.

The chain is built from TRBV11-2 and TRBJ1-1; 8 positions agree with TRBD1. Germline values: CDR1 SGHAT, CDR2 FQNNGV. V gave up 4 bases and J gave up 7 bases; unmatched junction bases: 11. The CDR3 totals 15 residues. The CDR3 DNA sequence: TGTGCCAGCAGCTCCCAGGGGGCAGCGTTAGTTGAAGCTTTCTTT. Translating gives CASSSQGAALVEAFF.

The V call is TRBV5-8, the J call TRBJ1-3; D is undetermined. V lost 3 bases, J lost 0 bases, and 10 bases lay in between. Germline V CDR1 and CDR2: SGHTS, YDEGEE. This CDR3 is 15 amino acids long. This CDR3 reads CASSSGRLSGNTIYF. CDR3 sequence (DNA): TGTGCCAGCAGCTCTGGGAGACTCTCTGGAAACACCATATATTTT.

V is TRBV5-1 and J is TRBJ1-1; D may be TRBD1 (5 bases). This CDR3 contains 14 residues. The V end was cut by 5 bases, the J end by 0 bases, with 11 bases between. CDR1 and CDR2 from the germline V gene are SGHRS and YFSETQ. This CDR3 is CASRTEQVNTEAFF. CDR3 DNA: TGCGCCAGCAGGACGGAACAGGTGAACACTGAAGCTTTCTTT.